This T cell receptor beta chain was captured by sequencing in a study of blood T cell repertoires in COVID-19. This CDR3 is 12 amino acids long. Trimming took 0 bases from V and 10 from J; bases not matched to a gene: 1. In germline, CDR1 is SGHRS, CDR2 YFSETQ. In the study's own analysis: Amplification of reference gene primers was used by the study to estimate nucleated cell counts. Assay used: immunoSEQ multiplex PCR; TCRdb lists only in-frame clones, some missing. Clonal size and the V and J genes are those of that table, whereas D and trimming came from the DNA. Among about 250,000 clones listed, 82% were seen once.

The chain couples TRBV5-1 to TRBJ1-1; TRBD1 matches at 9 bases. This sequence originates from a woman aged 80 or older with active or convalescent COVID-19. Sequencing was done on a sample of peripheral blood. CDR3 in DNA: TGCGCCAGCAGCTTGGGGACAGGGGTAGCTTTCTTT. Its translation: CASSLGTGVAFF.